These 2 T cell receptor beta chains share one sample of origin, sequenced in a study of blood T cell repertoires in COVID-19. Generated by immunoSEQ multiplex PCR, the TCRdb table keeps only in-frame clones and is missing some. The data hold 210,000 or so clones, with 70% to 90% observed a single time. The material sequenced was peripheral blood. The receptors shown here come from a man aged 18 to 35 with active or convalescent COVID-19.

The chain recombines TRBV7-8 with TRBJ2-3; TRBD2 matches 12 bases. The V and J ends lost 5 bases and 0 bases, in that order; junction bases with no gene match: 3. The CDR3 loop spans 16 amino acids. CDR1 is SGHVS and CDR2 is FQNEAQ in the germline V gene. In nucleotides, the CDR3 is TGTGCCAGCAGCCTGGGACTAGCGGGTAGCACAGATACGCAGTATTTT. Translated: CASSLGLAGSTDTQYF.

This clone was counted between two and nine times. The chain is built from TRBV7-9 and TRBJ1-2; the D gene is possibly TRBD1 (5 bases). This CDR3 contains 13 residues. Germline loops: CDR1 SEHNR, CDR2 FQNEAQ (reference sequence). V dropped 5 bases and J dropped 7 bases, with 14 bases sitting between them. The CDR3, as DNA: TGTGCCAGCAGCCCTCCGGGGGTACGTGGCTACACCTTC. Translated, it gives CASSPPGVRGYTF.